These 17 T cell receptor beta chains were sequenced from one sample in a study of early T cells in non-severe SARS-CoV-2 infection. TCRdb re-analysed the 5' RACE reads in MiXCR, keeping a single row per CDR3 protein. This table holds roughly 100,000 distinct CDR3 sequences, 10% to 15% found once. The source was whole blood, collected at baseline. These receptors all stem from an adult who was a healthcare worker with PCR-confirmed SARS-CoV-2 infection or an uninfected control (not recorded which).

This clonotype was detected many times. The gene calls are TRBV27 and TRBJ2-1; D possibly matches TRBD1 or TRBD2 (6 bases each). V lost 6 bases and J lost 0, with 18 bases in between. The germline CDR1 and CDR2 sequences are MNHEY and SMNVEV (reference sequence). The CDR3 loop spans 17 amino acids. The CDR3 protein is CASRNPAGGSSYNEQFF. CDR3 sequence (DNA): TGTGCCAGCAGGAATCCGGCCGGGGGCAGCTCCTACAATGAGCAGTTCTTC.

Ten or more counts support this clonotype. V gene TRBV5-1 combines with J gene TRBJ2-1; 14 nucleotides match TRBD2. V lost 1 base, J lost 9 bases, and 6 bases stayed unmatched. The CDR3 is 16 residues long. CDR1 SGHRS and CDR2 YFSETQ come from the germline V gene. The CDR3 sequence: CASSLIGLAGGGEQFF. The CDR3 bases are TGCGCCAGCAGCTTGATCGGACTAGCGGGGGGCGGTGAGCAGTTCTTC.

V gene TRBV6-6 combines with J gene TRBJ1-2, with D maybe TRBD1 (6 bases). CDR3 size: 17 residues. Trimming shortened V by 0 bases and J by 8 bases, and 22 bases separated the two germline ends. CDR1 and CDR2 (germline): MNHNY, SVGAGI (reference sequence). The CDR3 DNA reads as TGTGCCAGCAGTTACTCCCCGGGAGGGACACGTGTAGAAGGCTACACCTTC. This gives the protein CASSYSPGGTRVEGYTF.

This chain uses TRBV10-1 with TRBJ2-1; 9 bases line up with TRBD2. V shed 6 bases and J 7 bases; nucleotides not matched to a gene: 10. Germline V gene sequence: CDR1 WNHNN, CDR2 SYGVQD (reference sequence). This CDR3 spans 15 amino acids. CDR3 in DNA: TGCGCCAGCAGCCAACCTATGACTAGCGGTAATGAGCAGTTCTTC. Protein product: CASSQPMTSGNEQFF.

This chain connects TRBV4-1 to TRBJ2-3; D might be TRBD2 (5 bases). Trimming removed 0 bases at V and 14 bases at J, with 15 bases between. The germline gives CDR1 MGHRA, CDR2 YSYEKL. This CDR3 contains 13 residues. The CDR3, as DNA: TGCGCCAGCAGCCAAGAACTTCGGGGTCCGACGTATTTT. This gives the protein CASSQELRGPTYF.

Only a few counts were recorded for this clonotype. This rearrangement joins TRBV11-2 to TRBJ2-7; D possibly matches TRBD1 or TRBD2 (6 bases each). V was shortened by 3 bases and J by 1 base, with 10 bases between the two germline ends. CDR1 and CDR2 (germline): SGHAT, FQNNGV. This CDR3 is built from 14 residues. This CDR3 reads CASSLWGASYEQYF. CDR3 coding DNA: TGTGCCAGCAGCTTGTGGGGGGCTTCCTACGAGCAGTACTTC.

This clonotype was found a few times. The chain joins TRBV20-1 to TRBJ2-1, with TRBD2 matching 11 bases. CDR1 DFQATT and CDR2 SNEGSKA come from the germline V gene (reference sequence). V was pared by 5 bases and J by 5 bases, with 11 bases of the junction left unmatched. This CDR3 contains 16 residues. The CDR3 DNA sequence: TGCAGTGCTCCCCAGGCGGGACTAGCGGATCACAATGAGCAGTTCTTC. Residues: CSAPQAGLADHNEQFF.

This clonotype was observed many times. The chain recombines TRBV12-3 or TRBV12-4 with TRBJ1-1, with D hard to call. The CDR3 totals 14 residues. The germline V and J ends were trimmed by 6 bases and 0 bases, with 11 bases remaining between them. The CDR3 sequence is CASRVGVLNTEAFF. Here the CDR3 DNA reads TGTGCCAGCAGGGTCGGGGTGTTGAACACTGAAGCTTTCTTT.

This clonotype was detected many times. This rearrangement joins TRBV19 to TRBJ2-7, with TRBD2 matching 8 bases. From germline, CDR1 is LNHDA and CDR2 SQIVND (reference sequence). Losses at the gene ends were 2 bases for V and 0 bases for J; bases not matched to a gene: 3. This CDR3 region has 15 residues. The CDR3 DNA is TGTGCCAGTAGTATAACAGCGGGAGACTCCTACGAGCAGTACTTC. Amino acids: CASSITAGDSYEQYF. Variable domain in full (rest from reference TRBV19 and TRBJ2-7): DGGITQSPKYLFRKEGQNVTLSCEQNLNHDAMYWYRQDPGQGLRLIYYSQIVNDFQKGDIAEGYSVSREKKESFPLTVTSAQKNPTAFYLCASSITAGDSYEQYFGPGTRLTVT.

This clonotype was detected only a few times. The CDR3 DNA is TGTGCTACAAATTCCCTAAGCTTTAGCACAGATACGCAGTATTTT. It yields the protein CATNSLSFSTDTQYF. The J gene is TRBJ2-3, the V gene TRBV12-5; D is uncertain. Germline V gene data show CDR1 as LGHNT and CDR2 as FRNRAP. This CDR3 has 15 amino acids. The V and J ends lost 10 bases and 0 bases respectively, with 17 bases between them.

This clonotype came up many times. This sequence joins TRBV11-1 and TRBJ2-2, with D unresolved. The germline V and J ends were trimmed by 5 bases and 8 bases, with 12 bases remaining between them. Germline loops: CDR1 SGHAT, CDR2 FQDESV (reference sequence). The CDR3 length is 13 residues. The CDR3 DNA reads as TGTGCCAGCAGCAGAGAAGCCACGGGGGAGCTGTTTTTT. This translates into CASSREATGELFF.

This chain connects TRBV10-3 to TRBJ1-2, with D perhaps matching TRBD1 (5 bases). Germline CDR1 reads ENHRY; CDR2 reads SYGVKD. This CDR3 spans 12 amino acids. Trimming stripped 3 bases from V and 5 bases from J, with 7 bases between. The CDR3 here is CAISDGGYGYTF. CDR3 DNA sequence: TGTGCCATCAGTGATGGGGGATATGGCTACACCTTC.

The chain couples TRBV10-1 to TRBJ2-1; tentatively, D is TRBD1 or TRBD2 (6 bases each). Germline V gene data show CDR1 as WNHNN and CDR2 as SYGVQD (reference sequence). The CDR3 is made up of 15 amino acids. Deletions cut 3 bases from V and 0 bases from J, with 9 bases between. CDR3 sequence reads: CASSEWGASYNEQFF. The CDR3 nucleotides read TGCGCCAGCAGTGAATGGGGGGCCTCCTACAATGAGCAGTTCTTC.

This clonotype was seen more than once but under ten times. This rearrangement joins TRBV7-3 to TRBJ2-1; D possibly corresponds to TRBD2 (6 bases). The CDR3 spans 15 residues. Germline values: CDR1 SGHTA, CDR2 FQGTGA. The V end was cut by 6 bases, the J end by 2 bases, with 14 bases between. The CDR3 nucleotides are TGTGCCAGCAGTAGCGGTAGCGGAACCTACAATGAGCAGTTCTTC. Amino acid sequence: CASSSGSGTYNEQFF.

The chain combines TRBV6-5 with TRBJ2-5; TRBD2 aligns across 9 bases. There are 13 residues in the CDR3. The germline gives CDR1 MNHEY, CDR2 SVGAGI. V lost 7 bases, J lost 10 bases, and 10 bases stayed unmatched. The DNA of the CDR3 is TGTGCCAGCAAGCGGGGGGCCTTGGGTATCCAGTACTTC. Translation gives CASKRGALGIQYF.

This clonotype was observed many times. V and J are TRBV27 and TRBJ2-7; D might be TRBD2 (5 bases). This CDR3 contains 14 residues. V gave up 6 bases and J gave up 6 bases, with 18 bases separating them. Germline V gene data show CDR1 as MNHEY and CDR2 as SMNVEV (reference sequence). The CDR3 protein is CASRARVTPSEQYF. The CDR3 DNA reads as TGTGCCAGCAGAGCGAGGGTCACCCCATCCGAGCAGTACTTC.

The gene calls are TRBV19 and TRBJ1-2; D possibly corresponds to TRBD1 (5 bases). Trimming pared 6 bases from V and 3 bases from J, leaving 17 bases between. Germline V gene data show CDR1 as LNHDA and CDR2 as SQIVND (reference sequence). This CDR3 has 15 residues. In DNA, the CDR3 is TGTGCCAGTAGCCTAGGGGCGGGGGAATACTATGGCTACACCTTC. Protein product: CASSLGAGEYYGYTF.